A few counts support the clone carrying this TCR beta chain. Antigen: not known. This sample was taken from a study of cytotoxic CD8 clonotypes in ibrutinib-treated CLL. Study summary: A mean of roughly 260,000 productive templates and over 75,000 productive rearrangements was obtained per sample. General study points: Under therapy, public clonotypes either contracted or stayed stable, and they were uncommon.

Measured with immunoSEQ multiplex PCR; TCRdb has only the in-frame clones, and not every one. This table holds roughly 300,000 clones, approximately 76% found once. This clonotype originated in a human donor with chronic lymphocytic leukemia. The sequences come from PBMCs, collected at disease progression, from a patient treated with ibrutinib.

The CDR3 DNA follows: TGCGCCAGCAGCCCCCCAGGATCTTTGAACACTGAAGCTTTCTTT. Residues: CASSPPGSLNTEAFF. The J gene is TRBJ1-1, the V gene TRBV4-1; D not resolved. The length of the CDR3 is 15 residues. Germline CDR1 reads MGHRA; CDR2 reads YSYEKL. Between the trimmed V and J ends, which lost 4 bases and 0 bases, there was a span of 12 bases.